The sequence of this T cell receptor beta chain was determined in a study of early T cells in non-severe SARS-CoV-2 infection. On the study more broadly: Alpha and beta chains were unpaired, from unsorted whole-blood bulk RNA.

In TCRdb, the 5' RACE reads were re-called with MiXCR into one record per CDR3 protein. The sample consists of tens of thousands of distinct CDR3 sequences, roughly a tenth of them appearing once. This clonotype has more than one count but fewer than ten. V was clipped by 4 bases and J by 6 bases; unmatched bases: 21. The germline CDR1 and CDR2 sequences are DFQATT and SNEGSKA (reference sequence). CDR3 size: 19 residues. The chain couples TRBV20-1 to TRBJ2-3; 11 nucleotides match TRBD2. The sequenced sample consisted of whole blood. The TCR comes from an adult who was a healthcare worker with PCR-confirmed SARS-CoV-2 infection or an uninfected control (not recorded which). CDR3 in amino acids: CSAKGHQVGTSGAGDTQYF. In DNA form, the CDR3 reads TGCAGTGCTAAGGGACACCAGGTTGGGACTAGCGGAGCGGGGGATACGCAGTATTTT.